These T cell receptor beta chains were read from a single sample in a study of T cell clusters in autoimmune cytopenias. TCRdb re-analyzed the multiplex PCR reads; it lists each CDR3 protein once, without DNA. The specimen's table records 8,800 or so distinct CDR3 sequences. Sequencing was done on a sample of peripheral blood. These receptors were collected from a human donor with an autoimmune cytopenia or autoimmune hepatitis (not recorded which). Each CDR3 is given with its conserved first and last residue. Not every row has a clone size; where given, it reads once, few, many or a size class.

j_call cdr3_length clone_size v_call cdr3_aa
TRBJ2-5 15 NA TRBV15 CATSRVGLAGNEQYF
TRBJ2-1 16 medium-sized TRBV6-5 CASSYLLAGGPGEQFF
TRBJ2-1 16 NA TRBV7-9 CASSIASGQSYNEQFF
TRBJ2-5 14 NA TRBV7-2 CASSLEALTETQYF
TRBJ2-1 15 NA TRBV10-3 CAIGRTSGTYNEQFF
TRBJ2-6 14 NA TRBV10-2 CASTSISGANVLTF
TRBJ2-7 15 NA TRBV27 CASSLAGTGGYEQYF
TRBJ1-1 12 NA TRBV6-5 CASSYPGQGSFF
TRBJ2-1 15 NA TRBV5-5 CASSGGLAGNNEQFF
TRBJ2-2 16 NA TRBV24-1 CATSDSWTGNTGELFF
TRBJ2-1 16 NA TRBV5-1 CASSPQSGRGGNEQFF
TRBJ2-7 13 NA TRBV5-4 CASSFAGVLEQYF
TRBJ2-7 14 medium-sized TRBV6-5 CASSYDGTGDEQYF
TRBJ1-2 19 NA TRBV6-1 CASSQRVLQYQERDYGYTF
TRBJ2-7 13 medium-sized TRBV30 CAWSLAGEREQYF
TRBJ2-2 18 medium-sized TRBV18 CASSRVPGGSADTGELFF
TRBJ2-3 16 medium-sized TRBV6-1 CASSEIPGGPADTQYF
TRBJ2-1 15 medium-sized TRBV18 CASSLLTSGTDEQFF
TRBJ1-5 14 medium-sized TRBV19 CASKGQYSNQPQHF
TRBJ2-3 11 NA TRBV10-3 CAISATDTQYF
TRBJ2-7 14 medium-sized TRBV19 CASRPGTGPYEQYF
TRBJ2-1 14 NA TRBV27 CASSFGQVPNEQFF
TRBJ1-5 15 medium-sized TRBV27 CASSRNGNQGQPQHF
TRBJ1-1 13 NA TRBV19 CASSTYLNTEAFF
TRBJ1-5 16 NA TRBV6-1 CASSLRQLLSNQPQHF
TRBJ1-5 17 NA TRBV6-6 CASRSAGGPFDNQPQHF
TRBJ1-1 13 NA TRBV19 CASVTGFYTEAFF
TRBJ1-4 19 NA TRBV27 CASSFNPPGYLLSGEKLFF
TRBJ1-6 14 NA TRBV20-1 CSARVGQNNSPLHF
TRBJ2-7 11 medium-sized TRBV19 CASSIGNEQYF